Listed here is a single TCR beta chain. Its antigen is still unknown. This entry is derived from a study of cytomegalovirus exposure and HLA in healthy donors. Germline V CDR1 and CDR2: SQVTM, ANQGSEA. The V gene end was trimmed by 5 bases and the J gene end by 4 bases; junction bases not matched to a gene: 7. This CDR3 spans 14 amino acids. Study-wide points: Prior analysis indicated that the majority of TCR beta V segments exhibited productivity approximately 90% or approximately 30% of the time.

The PCR was carried out with 60 Vbeta primers and 13 Jbeta primers. Sequencing used immunoSEQ multiplex PCR; TCRdb keeps in-frame clones, though not all of them. Of approximately 110,000 clones in the sample, under 85% were seen once. The chain couples TRBV29-1 to TRBJ2-3, with 9 bases lining up with TRBD1. The material sequenced was PBMCs. This clonotype was sampled from a woman in her fifties or sixties in good health and CMV-seropositive. The CDR3 bases are TGCAGCGTTTTCGGGACAGGGAACCCAGATACGCAGTATTTT. It codes for CSVFGTGNPDTQYF.